The clone carrying this T cell receptor (beta chain) was recorded a few times. The ends lost 3 bases at V and 0 bases at J; junction bases unmatched: 4. Germline CDR1 reads LGHNA; CDR2 reads YNFKEQ. CDR3 length: 15 amino acids. The sample belongs to a study of somatic mutations in cytotoxic T cells in rheumatoid arthritis. This table comes from immunoSEQ multiplex PCR, and its TCRdb copy is limited to in-frame clones, with some not included. The sample shows about 14,000 clones, about three quarters of them seen only once. The sequenced sample consisted of CD8+ T cells sorted from blood. The sequence was collected from an adult with rheumatoid arthritis. This chain joins TRBV4-2 and TRBJ1-1, with 7 bases that match TRBD1. CDR3 DNA sequence: TGTGCCAGCAGCCAGACGGGACAGATGAACACTGAAGCTTTCTTT. It codes for CASSQTGQMNTEAFF.